This TCR beta chain was sequenced during a study of blood T cell repertoires in COVID-19. Across the whole study: Collection of acute and convalescent COVID-19 samples took place in the United States, Italy and Spain. The cDNA or gDNA used as material had been derived from T cells, B-cell-depleted T cells, or PBMCs.

Authors' data handling: Reference gene primers were amplified, and this amplification served to estimate nucleated cell counts. Assay used: immunoSEQ multiplex PCR; TCRdb lists only in-frame clones, some missing. That table furnishes V, J and clone size, whereas the DNA furnished D and trimming. This sample has tens of thousands of clones; approximately 85% occur once, and the top ten carry about 4.6%. The CDR3 is 14 amino acids. The germline V gene has CDR1 MNHNY and CDR2 SVGAGI (reference sequence). With 4 bases removed from V and 4 bases from J, the gap between germline ends came to 11 bases. The sequencing input was peripheral blood. The rearrangement links TRBV6-6 to TRBJ2-1; D is ambiguous. The TCR sequence derives from an elderly man with acute or convalescent COVID-19. DNA for the CDR3: TGTGCCAGCAGTTCCCCGACATTGTACAATGAGCAGTTCTTC. Translating gives CASSSPTLYNEQFF.